This T cell receptor (beta chain) was recorded in a study of T cells after yellow fever vaccination (dated by TCRdb to between 2018 and 2020). Regarding the study in general: Libraries from fractions with low cell numbers were prepared with the SMART-Seq v4 Ultra Low Input RNA kit. Two healthy male donors, one aged 18 to 29 and one aged 30 to 40 years, were included in the cohort. Blood samples were taken at several timepoints before and after primary and secondary immunization, and bulk PBMC replicates and cell subsets were isolated. Bulk TCR alpha and beta repertoires were sequenced longitudinally to track T-cell clones before and after primary and booster YFV17D yellow fever vaccination.

Explained via the paper, the treatment or condition label denotes: live attenuated yellow fever vaccine strain. A standard Ficoll-Paque protocol was used to isolate PBMCs from peripheral blood. CD4 and CD8 T-cell fractions were isolated with Dynabeads CD4 and CD8 positive selection kits. TriZol was used to extract RNA from bulk PBMCs, CD4 and CD8 fractions, and dextramer-positive and dextramer-negative fractions. Sequencing was performed on an Illumina NovaSeq 6000. Synthesis of TCR cDNA relied on 5'RACE template switching, a step that introduced a universal primer site along with unique molecular identifiers. Priming of cDNA synthesis was performed from both the TCR alpha and TCR beta constant segments. Library amplification involved two PCR steps, and the second step added sample barcodes and sequencing adapters. Sequencing of libraries was done on Illumina HiSeq 2500 (2x100 bp) or NovaSeq (2x150 bp). The authors' pipeline ran thus. Reads were demultiplexed and collapsed into UMI consensus sequences with MIGEC, and V(D)J alignment was performed with MiXCR. Using edgeR on replicate PBMC samples, clonotypes were called vaccine-responding if FDR was below 0.01 and the log2 fold change was above 5 up to day 15. CD4 or CD8 identity was assigned to each bulk clonotype according to whether the clonotype was present at higher abundance in the sequenced CD4 repertoire or the sequenced CD8 repertoire. TCRdb reworked the public reads: Q25 trimming with fastp, MiXCR clone assembly, productive beta chains retained. Duplicate CDR3 protein sequences are folded into a single record with the most common DNA and genes. These V and J calls originate from TCRdb's pipeline instead of the authors' own analysis. The sample table lists hundreds of thousands of distinct CDR3 sequences, roughly an eighth of them with a count of one. 3.2% of the sample belongs to the ten largest clones.

V is clipped by 1 base and J by 7 bases, and the sequence between their germline boundaries is 10 bases long. From the germline V gene, CDR1 is SGHTA and CDR2 is FQGNSA. The CDR3, from cysteine to phenylalanine, totals 13 residues. The retained sequence is limited to the CDR3, 39 bases, with the frame set at the first base. Study-wide conclusions, independent of this receptor: FACS-sorted repertoires could contain abundant contaminating clonotypes from the bulk population, so computational filtering was required. Compared with the primary T-cell response, the secondary T-cell response was weaker but faster, peaking on day 5 rather than day 15. After the booster, most of the clones that had expanded following primary vaccination were detected again (almost 98% of CD4 and roughly nine tenths of CD8), which suggests that memory was broadly maintained. A small share of clonotypes occurred in both CD4 and CD8 compartments, likely arising from convergent recombination. Only a couple of donors were included in the study, so the extent to which the findings can be generalized is limited.

A note on this clonotype: The antigen it binds to is not known. There are no base qualities to consult, and no much larger clone falls within one base.

The origin of this receptor is a man younger than 35 who received the YFV17D yellow fever vaccine. The starting material was CD4+ T cells sorted from PBMCs, obtained 15 days after the yellow fever booster vaccination. The sequence is built from TRBV7-2 and TRBJ1-1; the D region possibly corresponds to TRBD1 (6 bases align). CDR3 loop: CASSLGGQLEAFF. The DNA sequence is TGTGCCAGCAGCTTAGGGGGGCAGCTTGAAGCTTTCTTT.